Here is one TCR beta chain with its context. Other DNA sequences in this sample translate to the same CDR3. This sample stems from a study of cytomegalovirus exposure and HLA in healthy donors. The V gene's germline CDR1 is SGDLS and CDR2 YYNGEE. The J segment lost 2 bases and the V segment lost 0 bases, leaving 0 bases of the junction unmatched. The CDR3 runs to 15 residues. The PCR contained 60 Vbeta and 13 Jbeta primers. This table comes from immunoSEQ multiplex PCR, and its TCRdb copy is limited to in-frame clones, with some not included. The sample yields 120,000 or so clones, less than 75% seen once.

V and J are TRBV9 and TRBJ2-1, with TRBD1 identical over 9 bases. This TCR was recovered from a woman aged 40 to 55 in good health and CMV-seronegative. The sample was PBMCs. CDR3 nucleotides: TGTGCCAGCAGCGTAGACAGGGGGCCCTACAATGAGCAGTTCTTC. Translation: CASSVDRGPYNEQFF.